This T cell receptor (beta chain) was captured in a study of OX40 agonist ivuxolimab in advanced cancers. This table comes from immunoSEQ multiplex PCR, and its TCRdb copy is limited to in-frame clones, with some not included. The sample lists roughly 69,000 clones; around 87% were seen once. The CDR3 extends over 13 amino acids. Germline CDR1 and CDR2: MNHEY and SVGAGI. V was clipped by 4 bases and J by 2 bases, with 9 bases between them. This clone was counted a single time. The origin of this receptor is an adult with an advanced solid tumor such as melanoma, head and neck, liver or kidney cancer. This specimen was CD4+ or CD8+ T cells sorted from blood, taken in a trial of the OX40 agonist ivuxolimab. V gene TRBV6-5 combines with J gene TRBJ2-7, with D unresolved. The CDR3 protein is CASSLGRTYEQYF. As DNA, the CDR3 is TGTGCCAGCAGTTTAGGCCGGACCTACGAGCAGTACTTC.